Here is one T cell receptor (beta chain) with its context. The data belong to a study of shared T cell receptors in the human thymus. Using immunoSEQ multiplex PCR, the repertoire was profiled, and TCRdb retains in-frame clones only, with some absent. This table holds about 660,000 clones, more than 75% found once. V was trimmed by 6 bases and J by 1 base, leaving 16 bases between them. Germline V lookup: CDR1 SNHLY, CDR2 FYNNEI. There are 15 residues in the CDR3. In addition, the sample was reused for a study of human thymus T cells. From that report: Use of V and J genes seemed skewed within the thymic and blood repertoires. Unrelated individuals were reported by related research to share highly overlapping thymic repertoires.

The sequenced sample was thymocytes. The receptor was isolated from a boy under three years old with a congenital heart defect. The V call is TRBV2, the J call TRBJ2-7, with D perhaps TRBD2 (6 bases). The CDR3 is CASRDGTHNSYEQYF. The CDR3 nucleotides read TGTGCCAGCAGGGACGGGACTCACAATTCCTACGAGCAGTACTTC.